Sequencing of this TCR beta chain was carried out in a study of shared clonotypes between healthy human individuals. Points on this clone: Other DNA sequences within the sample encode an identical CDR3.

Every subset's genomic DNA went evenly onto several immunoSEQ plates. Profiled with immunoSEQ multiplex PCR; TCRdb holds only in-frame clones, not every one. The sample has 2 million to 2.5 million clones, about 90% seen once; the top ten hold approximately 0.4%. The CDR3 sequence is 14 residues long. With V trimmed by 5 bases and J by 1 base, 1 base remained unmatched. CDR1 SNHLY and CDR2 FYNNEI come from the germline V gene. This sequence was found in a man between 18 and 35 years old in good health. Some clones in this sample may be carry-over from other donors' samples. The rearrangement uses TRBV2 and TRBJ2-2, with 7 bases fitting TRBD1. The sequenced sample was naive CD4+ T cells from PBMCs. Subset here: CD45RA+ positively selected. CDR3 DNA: TGTGCCAGCAGTCGGACAGGGAACACCGGGGAGCTGTTTTTT. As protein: CASSRTGNTGELFF.